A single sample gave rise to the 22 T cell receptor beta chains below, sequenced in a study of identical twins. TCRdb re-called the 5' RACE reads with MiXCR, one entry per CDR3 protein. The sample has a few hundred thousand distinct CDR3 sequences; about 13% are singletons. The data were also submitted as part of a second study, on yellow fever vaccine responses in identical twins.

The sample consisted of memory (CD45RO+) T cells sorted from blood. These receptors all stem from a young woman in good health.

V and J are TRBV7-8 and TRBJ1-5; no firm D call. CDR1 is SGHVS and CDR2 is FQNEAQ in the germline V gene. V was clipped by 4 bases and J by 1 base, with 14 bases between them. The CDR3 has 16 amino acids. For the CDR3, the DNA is TGTGCCAGCAGCTCGAAGACCGGCGGCAGCAATCAGCCCCAGCATTTT. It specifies CASSSKTGGSNQPQHF.

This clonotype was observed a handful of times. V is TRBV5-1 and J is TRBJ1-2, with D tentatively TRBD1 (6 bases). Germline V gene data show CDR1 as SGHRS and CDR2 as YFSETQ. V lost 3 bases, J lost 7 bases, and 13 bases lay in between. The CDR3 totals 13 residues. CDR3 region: CASSSAGDFGYTF. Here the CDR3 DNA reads TGCGCCAGCAGCTCCGCAGGGGATTTTGGCTACACCTTC.

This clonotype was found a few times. This chain's CDR3 is CASSDSGLAGGNEQFF. As DNA, the CDR3 is TGTGCCAGCAGTGACTCAGGACTAGCGGGAGGTAATGAGCAGTTCTTC. J is TRBJ2-1 and V is TRBV6-4, with 14 bases aligning to TRBD2. The V and J ends lost 0 bases and 7 bases, in that order; junction bases with no gene match: 2. The CDR3 extends over 16 amino acids. Looked up from germline, CDR1 is MRHNA and CDR2 is SNTAGT.

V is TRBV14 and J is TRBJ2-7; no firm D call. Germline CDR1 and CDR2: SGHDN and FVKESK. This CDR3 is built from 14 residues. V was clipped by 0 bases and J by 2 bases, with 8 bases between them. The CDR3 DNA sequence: TGTGCCAGCAGCCAAGAGCTCTCTACCTACGAGCAGTACTTC. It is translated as CASSQELSTYEQYF.

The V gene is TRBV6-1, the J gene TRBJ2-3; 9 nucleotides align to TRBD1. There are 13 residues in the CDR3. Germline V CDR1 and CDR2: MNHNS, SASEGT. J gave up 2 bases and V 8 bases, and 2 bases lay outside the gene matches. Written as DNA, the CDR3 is TGTGCCAGCCGGGACAGGGTCACAGATACGCAGTATTTT. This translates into CASRDRVTDTQYF.

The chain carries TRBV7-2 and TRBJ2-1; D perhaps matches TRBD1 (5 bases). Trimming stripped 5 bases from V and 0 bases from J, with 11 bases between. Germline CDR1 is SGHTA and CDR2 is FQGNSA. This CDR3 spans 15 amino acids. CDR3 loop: CASSRMQGSYNEQFF. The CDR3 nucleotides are TGTGCCAGCAGCCGAATGCAGGGCTCCTACAATGAGCAGTTCTTC. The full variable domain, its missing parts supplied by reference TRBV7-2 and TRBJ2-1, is GAGVSQSPSNKVTEKGKDVELRCDPISGHTALYWYRQSLGQGLEFLIYFQGNSAPDKSGLPSDRFSAERTGGSVSTLTIQRTQQEDSAVYLCASSRMQGSYNEQFFGPGTRLTVL.

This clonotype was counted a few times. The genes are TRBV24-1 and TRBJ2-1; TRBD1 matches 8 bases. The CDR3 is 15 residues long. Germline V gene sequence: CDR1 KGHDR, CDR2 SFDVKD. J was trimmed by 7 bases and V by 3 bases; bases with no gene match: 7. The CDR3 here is CATSDPGGNMNEQFF. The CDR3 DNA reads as TGTGCCACCAGTGATCCAGGGGGCAATATGAATGAGCAGTTCTTC.

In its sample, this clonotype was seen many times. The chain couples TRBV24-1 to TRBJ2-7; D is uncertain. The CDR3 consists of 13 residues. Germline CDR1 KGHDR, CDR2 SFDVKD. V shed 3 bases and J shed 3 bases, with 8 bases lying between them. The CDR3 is CATSDGRSYEQYF. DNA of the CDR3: TGTGCCACCAGTGATGGGCGAAGCTACGAGCAGTACTTC.

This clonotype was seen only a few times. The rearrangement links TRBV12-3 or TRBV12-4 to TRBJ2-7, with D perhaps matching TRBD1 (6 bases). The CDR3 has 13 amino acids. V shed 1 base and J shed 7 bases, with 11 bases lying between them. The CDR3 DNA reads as TGTGCCAGCAGTTTAGGAGAAGGGGGAGAGCAGTACTTC. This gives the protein CASSLGEGGEQYF.

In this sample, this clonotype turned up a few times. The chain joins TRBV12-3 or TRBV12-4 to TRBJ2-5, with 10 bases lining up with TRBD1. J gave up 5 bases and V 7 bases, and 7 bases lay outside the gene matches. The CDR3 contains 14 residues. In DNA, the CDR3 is TGTGCCAGCAACAGACAGGGGGCCCGGGAGACCCAGTACTTC. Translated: CASNRQGARETQYF.

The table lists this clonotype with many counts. The DNA for the CDR3 is TGTGCCAGCAGCCGGGCTAGCGGGGTCAGAGAGACCCAGTACTTC. Protein: CASSRASGVRETQYF. V is TRBV3-1 and J is TRBJ2-5; 9 bases are a match to TRBD2. The CDR3 extends over 15 amino acids. Looked up from germline, CDR1 is LGHDT and CDR2 is YNNKEL (reference sequence). Unmatched junction bases numbered 7, after V lost 4 bases and J lost 4 bases.

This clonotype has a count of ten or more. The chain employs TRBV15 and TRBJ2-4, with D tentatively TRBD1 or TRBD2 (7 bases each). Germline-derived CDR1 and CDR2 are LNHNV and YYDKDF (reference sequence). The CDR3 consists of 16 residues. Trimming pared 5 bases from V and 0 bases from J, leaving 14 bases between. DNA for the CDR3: TGTGCCACCAGCCCAGGGGGGGTAGTAGCCAAAAACATTCAGTACTTC. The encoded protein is CATSPGGVVAKNIQYF. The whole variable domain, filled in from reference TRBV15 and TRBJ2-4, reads DAMVIQNPRYQVTQFGKPVTLSCSQTLNHNVMYWYQQKSSQAPKLLFHYYDKDFNNEADTPDNFQSRRPNTSFCFLDIRSPGLGDTAMYLCATSPGGVVAKNIQYFGAGTRLSVL.

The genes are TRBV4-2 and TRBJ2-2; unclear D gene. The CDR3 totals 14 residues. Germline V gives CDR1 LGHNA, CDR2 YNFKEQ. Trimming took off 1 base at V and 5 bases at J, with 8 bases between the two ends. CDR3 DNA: TGTGCCAGCAGCCAAGCGCAGGAAACCGGGGAGCTGTTTTTT. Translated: CASSQAQETGELFF.

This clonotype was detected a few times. CDR3 loop: CASMPGTANSPLHF. CDR3 DNA: TGTGCCAGTATGCCCGGGACAGCTAATTCACCCCTCCACTTT. The chain joins TRBV5-5 to TRBJ1-6, with 7 bases matching TRBD1. Per the germline V gene, CDR1 is SGHKS and CDR2 is YYEKEE (reference sequence). The CDR3 spans 14 residues. The V gene end was trimmed by 8 bases and the J gene end by 6 bases; junction bases not matched to a gene: 8.

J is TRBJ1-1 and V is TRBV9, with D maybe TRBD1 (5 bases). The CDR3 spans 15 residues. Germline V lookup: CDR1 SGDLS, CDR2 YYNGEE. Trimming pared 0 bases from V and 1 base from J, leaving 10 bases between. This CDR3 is CASSVGGSWNTEAFF. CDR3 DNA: TGTGCCAGCAGCGTAGGGGGGTCCTGGAACACTGAAGCTTTCTTT.

CDR3 sequence (DNA): TGTGCCAGCACGGACAGGGAAGGTTCACCCCTCCACTTT. Amino acid sequence: CASTDREGSPLHF. This sequence joins TRBV6-1 and TRBJ1-6, with 8 positions matching TRBD1. CDR1 and CDR2 from the germline V gene are MNHNS and SASEGT. The CDR3 length is 13 residues. The ends lost 7 bases at V and 9 bases at J; junction bases unmatched: 5.

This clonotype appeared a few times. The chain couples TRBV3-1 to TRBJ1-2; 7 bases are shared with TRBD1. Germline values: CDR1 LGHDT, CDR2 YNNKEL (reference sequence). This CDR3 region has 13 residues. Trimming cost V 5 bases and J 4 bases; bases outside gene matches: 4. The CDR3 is CASSGTALYGYTF. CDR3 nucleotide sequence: TGTGCCAGCAGCGGGACAGCGCTCTATGGCTACACCTTC.

The CDR3 loop reads CASGYDGPGPPQHF. The CDR3 DNA is TGTGCTAGTGGTTACGACGGACCAGGTCCGCCCCAGCATTTT. The V gene is TRBV12-5, the J gene TRBJ1-5; D uncertain. The CDR3 has 14 amino acids. V gave up 4 bases and J gave up 9 bases, with 16 bases separating them. Germline lookup yields CDR1 LGHNT and CDR2 FRNRAP.

As DNA, the CDR3 is TGTGCCAGCAGTTTAGGCAGGGCGGCGGAGGGTGAGCAGTTCTTC. Translating it yields CASSLGRAAEGEQFF. The chain uses TRBV27 and TRBJ2-1, with TRBD2 as a possible D gene (6 bases). Trimming left V 2 bases short and J 9 bases short, with 17 bases between. Germline V gene sequence: CDR1 MNHEY, CDR2 SMNVEV (reference sequence). The CDR3 is 15 residues long.

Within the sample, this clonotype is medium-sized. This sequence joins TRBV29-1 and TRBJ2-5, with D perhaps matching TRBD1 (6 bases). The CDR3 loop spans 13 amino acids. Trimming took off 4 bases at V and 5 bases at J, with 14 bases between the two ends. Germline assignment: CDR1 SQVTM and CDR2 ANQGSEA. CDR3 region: CSVVTGTLETQYF. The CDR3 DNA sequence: TGCAGCGTTGTTACCGGGACACTGGAGACCCAGTACTTC.

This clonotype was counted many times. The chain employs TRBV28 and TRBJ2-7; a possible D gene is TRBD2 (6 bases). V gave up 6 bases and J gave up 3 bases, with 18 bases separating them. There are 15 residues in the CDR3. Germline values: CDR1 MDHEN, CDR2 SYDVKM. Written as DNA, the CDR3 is TGTGCCAGCAGCCCTATAGGACGGGGGAGCTACGAGCAGTACTTC. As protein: CASSPIGRGSYEQYF.

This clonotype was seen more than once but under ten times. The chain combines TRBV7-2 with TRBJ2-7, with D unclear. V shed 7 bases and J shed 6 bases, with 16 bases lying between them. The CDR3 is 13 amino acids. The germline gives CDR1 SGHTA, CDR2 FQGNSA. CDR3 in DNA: TGTGCCAGCACACAGCAGCTGTTTGGCGAGCAGTACTTC. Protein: CASTQQLFGEQYF.